This T cell receptor (beta chain) was obtained from a study of T cell responses to AZD1222 COVID-19 vaccine. General study points: Repertoires in all cases were sampled only once the peak T cell response had passed.

This CDR3 contains 18 residues. The method was immunoSEQ multiplex PCR; TCRdb's version includes in-frame clones alone and lacks a portion of them. The sample gives about 120,000 clones, about 90% of which show up once; more than 13% is in the top ten. Turning to this clone: The antigen remains unidentified.

V and J are TRBV21-1 and TRBJ1-5; the table's D gene call, TRBD1, was not cross checked with the DNA. TRBV21-1 is deemed a pseudogene. The origin of this receptor is an adult in good health. The material was peripheral blood, obtained on day 0 of AZD1222 vaccination. The CDR3 region is CASSKDEQATVVGQPQHF. For the CDR3, the DNA is TGTGCCAGCAGCAAAGACGAACAGGCGACGGTAGTAGGTCAGCCCCAGCATTTT.